Described below is a single TCR beta chain sequence and its context. The antigen is unknown. Method: immunoSEQ multiplex PCR; TCRdb's copy keeps in-frame clones and lacks some. Among over 150,000 clones listed, about nine tenths were seen once. This sample is part of a study of T cell responses to AZD1222 COVID-19 vaccine. Study overall: The study pooled second doses at about 4 or about 12 weeks.

Findings and caveats of the study: Most donors were white British, females outnumbered males, and clonal diversity was possibly underestimated.

Per the germline V gene, CDR1 is MGHRA and CDR2 is YSYEKL. The V end was cut by 1 base, the J end by 1 base, with 19 bases between. This CDR3 has 18 residues. This sample comprised peripheral blood, obtained on day 0 of AZD1222 vaccination. This rearrangement joins TRBV4-1 to TRBJ1-2; D remains ambiguous. The receptor comes from an adult in good health. The CDR3 region has the DNA TGCGCCAGCAGCCAAGCCTCCGGGTCCAGAGCTTATAACTATGGCTACACCTTC. Translated: CASSQASGSRAYNYGYTF.